Listed below are T cell receptor beta chains from one sample, sequenced in a study of T-cell reconstitution after alpha-beta-depleted transplantation in children. TCRdb reprocessed the PCR reads with MiXCR, giving one entry per CDR3 protein. The data contain about 440,000 distinct CDR3 sequences, approximately 41% of them singletons. Sequencing was performed on PBMCs, taken before TCRalphabeta/CD19-depleted stem cell transplant. The receptors shown here come from a girl aged 2 to 10 with aplastic anemia, due to receive a stem cell transplant. Each CDR3 is given with its conserved first and last residue. D genes are given only for firm matches. Only some rows state a clone size, as once, few, many or a class for expanded clones.

V gene: TRBV20-1
clone size: -
J gene: TRBJ2-3
D gene: -
CDR3 DNA: TGCAGCGCCGACGGACAGTGGGAGGGAGATACGCAGTATTTT
CDR3 protein: CSADGQWEGDTQYF

V gene: TRBV20-1
clone size: -
J gene: TRBJ2-6
D gene: TRBD2
CDR3 DNA: TGCAGTGCTAGCGGGAGGGAGGGCTCTGGGGCCAACGTCCTGACTTTC
CDR3 protein: CSASGREGSGANVLTF

V gene: TRBV11-1
clone size: -
J gene: TRBJ2-6
D gene: TRBD1
CDR3 DNA: TGTGCCAGCAGCTTAGAAGGAGCAGGGGGCGTCTCCCCAGGGGCCAACGTCCTGACTTTC
CDR3 protein: CASSLEGAGGVSPGANVLTF

V gene: TRBV7-9
clone size: -
J gene: TRBJ1-1
D gene: -
CDR3 DNA: TGTGCCAGCAGCATGAGGGGGTGGACTGAAGCTTTCTTT
CDR3 protein: CASSMRGWTEAFF

V gene: TRBV5-5
clone size: -
J gene: TRBJ2-4
D gene: TRBD2
CDR3 DNA: TGTGCCAGCAGGACACTAGCGGGGGAAGCCAAAAACATTCAGTACTTC
CDR3 protein: CASRTLAGEAKNIQYF

V gene: TRBV7-8
clone size: many
J gene: TRBJ2-5
D gene: TRBD1
CDR3 DNA: TGTGCCAGCAGCTTAGTCCTGACAGGGTTACAAGAGACCCAGTACTTC
CDR3 protein: CASSLVLTGLQETQYF

V gene: TRBV20-1
clone size: -
J gene: TRBJ2-1
D gene: TRBD2
CDR3 DNA: TGCAGTGCTGGGACTAGCAGCACCTACCCCGTCTACAATGAGCAGTTCTTC
CDR3 protein: CSAGTSSTYPVYNEQFF

V gene: TRBV30
clone size: -
J gene: TRBJ1-4
D gene: -
CDR3 DNA: TGTGCCTGGTCGCCCCGCGGGGGAGTTGAAAAACTGTTTTTT
CDR3 protein: CAWSPRGGVEKLFF

V gene: TRBV7-6
clone size: -
J gene: TRBJ2-5
D gene: TRBD2
CDR3 DNA: TGTGCCAGCAGCTTAAACGGGAGAGCGGGAGCTCAAGAGACCCAGTACTTC
CDR3 protein: CASSLNGRAGAQETQYF

V gene: TRBV5-1
clone size: -
J gene: TRBJ2-5
D gene: -
CDR3 DNA: TGCGCCAGCAGCTGGAAGGGGTACCAAGAGACCCAGTACTTC
CDR3 protein: CASSWKGYQETQYF

V gene: TRBV10-3
clone size: -
J gene: TRBJ2-7
D gene: TRBD2
CDR3 DNA: TGTGCCATCAGCGGGACTAGCGGGGACCCCTACGAGCAGTACTTC
CDR3 protein: CAISGTSGDPYEQYF

V gene: TRBV12-5
clone size: -
J gene: TRBJ2-1
D gene: -
CDR3 DNA: TGTGCTAGTGGCTCGAGATCCGTCGGGCAGTTCTTC
CDR3 protein: CASGSRSVGQFF

V gene: TRBV18
clone size: -
J gene: TRBJ1-5
D gene: -
CDR3 DNA: TGTGCCAGCTCACCAGGGGGTCACAATCAGCCCCAGCATTTT
CDR3 protein: CASSPGGHNQPQHF

V gene: TRBV7-9
clone size: many
J gene: TRBJ1-3
D gene: -
CDR3 DNA: TGTGCCACCGGCCGGAGGGGGACCTCTGGAAACACCATATATTTT
CDR3 protein: CATGRRGTSGNTIYF

V gene: TRBV12-3/TRBV12-4
clone size: few
J gene: TRBJ2-5
D gene: TRBD1
CDR3 DNA: TGTGCCAGCAGCCCAACCGGGACAGGCAACCAAGAGACCCAGTACTTC
CDR3 protein: CASSPTGTGNQETQYF

V gene: TRBV5-4
clone size: many
J gene: TRBJ2-3
D gene: TRBD2
CDR3 DNA: TGTGCCAGCAGTATGACTAGCGCGGGAGAACGGGATACGCAGTATTTT
CDR3 protein: CASSMTSAGERDTQYF

V gene: TRBV29-1
clone size: many
J gene: TRBJ2-2
D gene: -
CDR3 DNA: TGCAGCGTTGGGGCCGGGACGAGGAACACCGGGGAGCTGTTTTTT
CDR3 protein: CSVGAGTRNTGELFF

V gene: TRBV20-1
clone size: -
J gene: TRBJ2-3
D gene: -
CDR3 DNA: TGCAGTGCTAGAATACGGATTAGCACAGATACGCAGTATTTT
CDR3 protein: CSARIRISTDTQYF

V gene: TRBV7-9
clone size: many
J gene: TRBJ2-7
D gene: TRBD1
CDR3 DNA: TGTGCCAGCAGCTTAGGGGCCGGGACAGGGCGATACGAGCAGTACTTC
CDR3 protein: CASSLGAGTGRYEQYF

V gene: TRBV5-4
clone size: -
J gene: TRBJ2-2
D gene: -
CDR3 DNA: TGTGCCAGCAGCCCGGGACTGAACTCCGGGGAGCTGTTTTTT
CDR3 protein: CASSPGLNSGELFF

V gene: TRBV20-1
clone size: -
J gene: TRBJ2-1
D gene: TRBD2
CDR3 DNA: TGCAGTGCCCAGCGGGGGGTGGCCTCCTACAATGAGCAGTTCTTC
CDR3 protein: CSAQRGVASYNEQFF

V gene: TRBV7-6
clone size: -
J gene: TRBJ2-1
D gene: -
CDR3 DNA: TGTGCCAGCAGCTTAGCGCGGTGGACCCCTAACAATGAGCAGTTCTTC
CDR3 protein: CASSLARWTPNNEQFF

V gene: TRBV4-1
clone size: once
J gene: TRBJ2-7
D gene: TRBD1
CDR3 DNA: TGCGCCAGCAGCCAAGACCAGGACAGGGGGCTCTACGAGCAGTACTTC
CDR3 protein: CASSQDQDRGLYEQYF

V gene: TRBV5-4
clone size: -
J gene: TRBJ2-3
D gene: -
CDR3 DNA: TGTGCCAGCAGCTTCAAGACAGGACTAGTCATGTCAGATACGCAGTATTTT
CDR3 protein: CASSFKTGLVMSDTQYF

V gene: TRBV20-1
clone size: few
J gene: TRBJ2-7
D gene: TRBD1
CDR3 DNA: TGCAGTGCTAGAGATTTTCGGGCTGGTCTCCGGGACAGAGGATACGAGCAGTACTTC
CDR3 protein: CSARDFRAGLRDRGYEQYF

V gene: TRBV20-1
clone size: -
J gene: TRBJ1-5
D gene: -
CDR3 DNA: TGCAGTGCTAGGTTAGCGCAAATTAGCAATCAGCCCCAGCATTTT
CDR3 protein: CSARLAQISNQPQHF

V gene: TRBV27
clone size: -
J gene: TRBJ2-1
D gene: -
CDR3 DNA: TGTGCCAGCAGTCCCCGGTCGGGGGGCCAGGATGAGCAGTTCTTC
CDR3 protein: CASSPRSGGQDEQFF

V gene: TRBV9
clone size: many
J gene: TRBJ2-1
D gene: TRBD1
CDR3 DNA: TGTGCCAGCAGCGCGACAGGGGGCTCTTACAATGAGCAGTTCTTC
CDR3 protein: CASSATGGSYNEQFF

V gene: TRBV20-1
clone size: few
J gene: TRBJ2-3
D gene: TRBD2
CDR3 DNA: TGCAGTGCTAGTACTTTAGCGGGAGCCACCACAGATACGCAGTATTTT
CDR3 protein: CSASTLAGATTDTQYF

V gene: TRBV5-4
clone size: -
J gene: TRBJ2-2
D gene: -
CDR3 DNA: TGTGCCAGCAGCCATCAGGACACCGGGGAGCTGTTTTTT
CDR3 protein: CASSHQDTGELFF

V gene: TRBV5-1
clone size: many
J gene: TRBJ2-1
D gene: TRBD1
CDR3 DNA: TGCGCCAGCAGCCTGGGACAGGTCCCGGGAAATGAGCAGTTCTTC
CDR3 protein: CASSLGQVPGNEQFF

V gene: TRBV28
clone size: many
J gene: TRBJ2-7
D gene: -
CDR3 DNA: TGTGCCACCCATTCACCCGGGACCTTAAACTACGAGCAGTACTTC
CDR3 protein: CATHSPGTLNYEQYF

V gene: TRBV9
clone size: few
J gene: TRBJ2-7
D gene: -
CDR3 DNA: TGTGCCAGCAGCCAGGCCCCCGAGGTACTCGGCGAGCAGTACTTC
CDR3 protein: CASSQAPEVLGEQYF

V gene: TRBV4-1
clone size: -
J gene: TRBJ2-7
D gene: TRBD1
CDR3 DNA: TGCGCCAGCAGCCCGCAATCCCCCCGGACAGGGCAGTACGAGCAGTACTTC
CDR3 protein: CASSPQSPRTGQYEQYF

V gene: TRBV5-1
clone size: -
J gene: TRBJ2-5
D gene: -
CDR3 DNA: TGCGCCAGCAGCTTGGTAGGCGGACGAGATGAGACCCAGTACTTC
CDR3 protein: CASSLVGGRDETQYF

V gene: TRBV5-1
clone size: many
J gene: TRBJ2-2
D gene: TRBD1
CDR3 DNA: TGCGCCAGCAGCCAACTGACAGGGGGCGGCACCGGGGAGCTGTTTTTT
CDR3 protein: CASSQLTGGGTGELFF

V gene: TRBV6-5
clone size: few
J gene: TRBJ2-5
D gene: -
CDR3 DNA: TGTGCCAGCAGTTACTCGAGACTTCAGGCGACCCAGTACTTC
CDR3 protein: CASSYSRLQATQYF

V gene: TRBV6-5
clone size: once
J gene: TRBJ2-3
D gene: -
CDR3 DNA: TGTGCCAGCAGTTACGGAGTGGGAGATTATAGCAATCAGCCCCAGTATTTT
CDR3 protein: CASSYGVGDYSNQPQYF

V gene: TRBV7-9
clone size: -
J gene: TRBJ1-5
D gene: TRBD1
CDR3 DNA: TGTGCCAGCAGCTCGGACAGGACCAATCAGCCCCAGCATTTT
CDR3 protein: CASSSDRTNQPQHF

V gene: TRBV5-5
clone size: many
J gene: TRBJ2-6
D gene: -
CDR3 DNA: TGTGCCAGCAGCTTGTGGGCGAGCTCTGGGGCCAACGTCCTGACTTTC
CDR3 protein: CASSLWASSGANVLTF

V gene: TRBV28
clone size: many
J gene: TRBJ2-1
D gene: TRBD2
CDR3 DNA: TGTGCCAGCAGTCCGCGGGAGTTCTCCTACAATGAGCAGTTCTTC
CDR3 protein: CASSPREFSYNEQFF

V gene: TRBV7-9
clone size: many
J gene: TRBJ2-2
D gene: TRBD2
CDR3 DNA: TGTGCCAGCAGCCCTTCCGGGCCTAGCGGGACCGGGGAGCTGTTTTTT
CDR3 protein: CASSPSGPSGTGELFF

V gene: TRBV20-1
clone size: few
J gene: TRBJ1-1
D gene: TRBD1
CDR3 DNA: TGCAGTGCTACAGGGGGATCTATGAACACTGAAGCTTTCTTT
CDR3 protein: CSATGGSMNTEAFF

V gene: TRBV7-8
clone size: -
J gene: TRBJ2-7
D gene: -
CDR3 DNA: TGTGCCAGCAGCTTAGATCAGCGGGCCTACGAGCAGTACTTC
CDR3 protein: CASSLDQRAYEQYF

V gene: TRBV7-2
clone size: -
J gene: TRBJ2-1
D gene: -
CDR3 DNA: TGTGCCAGCAGCGCCATCTCAACGGGACTGGAAAACAATGAGCAGTTCTTC
CDR3 protein: CASSAISTGLENNEQFF

V gene: TRBV4-3
clone size: few
J gene: TRBJ2-3
D gene: -
CDR3 DNA: TGCGCCAGCAGCTCTGGGGCCCTACGGGATACGCAGTATTTT
CDR3 protein: CASSSGALRDTQYF

V gene: TRBV20-1
clone size: -
J gene: TRBJ2-1
D gene: TRBD2
CDR3 DNA: TGCAGTGCTAGGGCTAGCGGTAACAATGAGCATTTCTTC
CDR3 protein: CSARASGNNEHFF

V gene: TRBV20-1
clone size: -
J gene: TRBJ2-4
D gene: -
CDR3 DNA: TGCAGTGCTAATGGGGCGGAAGACCACACTGTTCAGTACTTC
CDR3 protein: CSANGAEDHTVQYF

V gene: TRBV7-8
clone size: -
J gene: TRBJ2-7
D gene: TRBD1
CDR3 DNA: TGTGCCAGCAGCTTAGCCTACAAGGACAGGCCGGGTCGCTACGAGCAGTACTTC
CDR3 protein: CASSLAYKDRPGRYEQYF

V gene: TRBV5-1
clone size: many
J gene: TRBJ2-1
D gene: TRBD2
CDR3 DNA: TGCGCCAGCAGTCGATTGACTAGCGTTTACAATGAGCAGTTCTTC
CDR3 protein: CASSRLTSVYNEQFF

V gene: TRBV7-2
clone size: -
J gene: TRBJ2-7
D gene: -
CDR3 DNA: TGTGCCAGCAGCTTAGCCGGGGATGTATCTGGGGAGCAGTACTTC
CDR3 protein: CASSLAGDVSGEQYF

V gene: TRBV6-1
clone size: -
J gene: TRBJ2-1
D gene: TRBD2
CDR3 DNA: TGTGCCAGCAGCAAGCCTCTAGCGGGGGTATACAATGAGCAGTTCTTC
CDR3 protein: CASSKPLAGVYNEQFF

V gene: TRBV27
clone size: few
J gene: TRBJ2-1
D gene: TRBD1
CDR3 DNA: TGTGCCAGCTCAATCACGCAGGACAGGCTCAATGAGCAGTTCTTC
CDR3 protein: CASSITQDRLNEQFF